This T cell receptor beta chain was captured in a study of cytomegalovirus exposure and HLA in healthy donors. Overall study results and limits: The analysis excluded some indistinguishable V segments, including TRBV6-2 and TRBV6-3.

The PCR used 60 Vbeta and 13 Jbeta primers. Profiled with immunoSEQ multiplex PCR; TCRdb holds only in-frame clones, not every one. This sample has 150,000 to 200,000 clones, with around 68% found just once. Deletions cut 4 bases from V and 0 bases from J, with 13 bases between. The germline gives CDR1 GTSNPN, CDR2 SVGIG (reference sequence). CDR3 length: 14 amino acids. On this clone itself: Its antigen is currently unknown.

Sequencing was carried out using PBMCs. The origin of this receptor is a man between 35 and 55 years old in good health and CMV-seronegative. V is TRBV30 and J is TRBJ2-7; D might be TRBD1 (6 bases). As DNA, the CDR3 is TGTGCCTGGAAACAGGGATACAACTCCTACGAGCAGTACTTC. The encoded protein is CAWKQGYNSYEQYF.